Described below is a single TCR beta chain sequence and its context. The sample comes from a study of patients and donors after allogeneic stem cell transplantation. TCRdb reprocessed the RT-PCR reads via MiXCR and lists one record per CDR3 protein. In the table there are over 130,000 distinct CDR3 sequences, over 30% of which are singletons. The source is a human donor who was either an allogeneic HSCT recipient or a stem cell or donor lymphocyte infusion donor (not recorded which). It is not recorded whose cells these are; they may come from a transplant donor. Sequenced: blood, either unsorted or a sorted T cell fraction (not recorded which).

CDR3 DNA sequence: TGTGCCAGCACTAGTCGGGGAGATGGAAACACCATATATTTT. It is translated as CASTSRGDGNTIYF. V is TRBV6-5 and J is TRBJ1-3; D gene unclear. The CDR3 contains 14 residues. V lost 7 bases, J lost 3 bases, and 13 bases lay in between. CDR1 and CDR2 from the germline V gene are MNHEY and SVGAGI.